This TCR beta chain derives from a study of T cell changes during pregnancy in multiple sclerosis. Germline CDR1 reads MDHEN; CDR2 reads SYDVKM. V lost 4 bases and J lost 2, with 15 bases in between. CDR3 length: 16 residues. TCRdb's table, derived via immunoSEQ multiplex PCR, lists solely in-frame clones and lacks some. The data contain tens of thousands of clones, over 75% of them seen just once; the ten biggest clones take up 1.5% to 2%. Here the sequenced sample was peripheral blood, taken in the first trimester of pregnancy. The sequence was obtained from a female donor with multiple sclerosis, enrolled in a pregnancy study. J is TRBJ1-3 and V is TRBV28; the D gene is possibly TRBD1 (6 bases). For the CDR3, the DNA is TGTGCCAGCAGTTCCCTCGGGGGGCCTCCTGGAAACACCATATATTTT. This translates into CASSSLGGPPGNTIYF.